The source of this T cell receptor beta chain is a study of cytomegalovirus exposure and HLA in healthy donors. With 60 Vbeta and 13 Jbeta primers, the PCR was carried out. Some clones are missing from TCRdb's copy, which holds only in-frame ones; the method was immunoSEQ multiplex PCR. Here the sample spans about 100,000 clones, 65% to 80% being singletons. Worth noting for this clone: As yet, its antigen is unknown.

This CDR3 is 15 amino acids long. The germline CDR1 and CDR2 sequences are MNHEY and SMNVEV (reference sequence). V was clipped by 1 base and J by 4 bases, with 11 bases between them. The study's findings and limits: Highest at DRB1 and lowest at HLA-C, TCR association rates differed among HLA loci in a later analysis. Most CMV-associated TCR beta chains were later found to appear HLA-restricted.

This receptor was taken from a woman aged 50 to 60 in good health and CMV-seropositive. The sequenced sample was PBMCs. V gene TRBV27 combines with J gene TRBJ1-5, with D uncertain. CDR3: CASSLFRGQNQPQHF. The CDR3 nucleotides read TGTGCCAGCAGTTTATTTCGTGGGCAAAATCAGCCCCAGCATTTT.